A single T cell receptor beta chain is shown here with its context. The repertoire was sequenced with immunoSEQ multiplex PCR; TCRdb's copy has only in-frame clones and lacks some. The repertoire holds a few hundred thousand clones, with 90% as singletons. These data belong to a study of blood T cell repertoires in COVID-19. The overall study: The origin of the acute and convalescent COVID-19 samples was the United States, Italy and Spain. PBMCs, B-cell-depleted T cells, or T cells were the source of the cDNA or gDNA that made up the material.

Sequences were obtained from peripheral blood. This clonotype was sampled from an older woman with COVID-19, enrolled during active disease.

The CDR3 sequence is CASSPDSLGTDTQYF. CDR3 DNA sequence: TGTGCCAGCAGCCCAGACAGTCTCGGCACAGATACGCAGTATTTT. This chain links TRBV7-3 with TRBJ2-3, with D perhaps TRBD1 (5 bases). V was pared by 5 bases and J by 1 base, with 13 bases between. Germline loops: CDR1 SGHTA, CDR2 FQGTGA. The CDR3 has 15 amino acids. The entire variable domain, with the rest obtained from reference TRBV7-3 and TRBJ2-3, is as follows: GAGVSQTPSNKVTEKGKYVELRCDPISGHTALYWYRQSLGQGPEFLIYFQGTGAADDSGLPNDRFFAVRPEGSVSTLKIQRTERGDSAVYLCASSPDSLGTDTQYFGPGTRLTVL.